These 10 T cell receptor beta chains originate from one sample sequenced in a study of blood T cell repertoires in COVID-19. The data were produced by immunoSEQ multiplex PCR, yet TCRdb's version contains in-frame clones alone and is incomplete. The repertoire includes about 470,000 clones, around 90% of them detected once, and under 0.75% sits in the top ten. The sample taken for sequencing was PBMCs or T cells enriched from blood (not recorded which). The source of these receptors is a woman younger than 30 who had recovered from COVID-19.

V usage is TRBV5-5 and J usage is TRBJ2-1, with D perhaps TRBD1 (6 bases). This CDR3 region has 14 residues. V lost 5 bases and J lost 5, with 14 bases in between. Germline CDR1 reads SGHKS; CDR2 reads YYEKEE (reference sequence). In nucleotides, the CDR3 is TGTGCCAGCAGAAGACAGGAGGATAACAATGAGCAGTTCTTC. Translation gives CASRRQEDNNEQFF.

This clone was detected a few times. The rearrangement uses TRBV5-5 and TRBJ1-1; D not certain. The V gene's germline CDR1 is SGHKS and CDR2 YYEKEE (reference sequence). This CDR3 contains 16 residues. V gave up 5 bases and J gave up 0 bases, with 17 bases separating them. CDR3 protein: CASSPTTAVLNTEAFF. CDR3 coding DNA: TGTGCCAGCAGTCCCACAACCGCAGTCTTGAACACTGAAGCTTTCTTT. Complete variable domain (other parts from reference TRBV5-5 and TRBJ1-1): DAGVTQSPTHLIKTRGQQVTLRCSPISGHKSVSWYQQVLGQGPQFIFQYYEKEERGRGNFPDRFSARQFPNYSSELNVNALLLGDSALYLCASSPTTAVLNTEAFFGQGTRLTVV.

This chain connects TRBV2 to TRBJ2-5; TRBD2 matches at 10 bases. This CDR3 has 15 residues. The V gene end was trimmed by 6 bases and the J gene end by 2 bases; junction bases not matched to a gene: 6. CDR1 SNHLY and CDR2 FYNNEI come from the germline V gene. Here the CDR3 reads CASRPGLAVQETQYF. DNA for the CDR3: TGTGCCAGCAGGCCCGGACTAGCGGTTCAAGAGACCCAGTACTTC.

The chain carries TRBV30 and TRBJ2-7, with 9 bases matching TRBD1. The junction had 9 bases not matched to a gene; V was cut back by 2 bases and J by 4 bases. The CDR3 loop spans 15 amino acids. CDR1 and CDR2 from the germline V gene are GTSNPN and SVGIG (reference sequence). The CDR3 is CAWSLGGTGTYEQYF. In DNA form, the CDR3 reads TGTGCCTGGAGTTTAGGCGGGACAGGGACATACGAGCAGTACTTC.

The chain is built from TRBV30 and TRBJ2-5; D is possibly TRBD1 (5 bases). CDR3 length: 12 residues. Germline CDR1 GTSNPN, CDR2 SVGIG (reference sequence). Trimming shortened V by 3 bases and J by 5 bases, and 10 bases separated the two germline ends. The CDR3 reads CAWRQKGETQYF. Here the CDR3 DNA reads TGTGCCTGGAGACAGAAGGGGGAGACCCAGTACTTC.

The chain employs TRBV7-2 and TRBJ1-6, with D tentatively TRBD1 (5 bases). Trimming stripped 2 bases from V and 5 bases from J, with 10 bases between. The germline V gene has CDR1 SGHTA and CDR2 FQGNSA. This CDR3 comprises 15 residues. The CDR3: CASSLLGPDNSPLHF. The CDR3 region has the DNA TGTGCCAGCAGCTTATTGGGGCCAGATAATTCACCCCTCCACTTT.

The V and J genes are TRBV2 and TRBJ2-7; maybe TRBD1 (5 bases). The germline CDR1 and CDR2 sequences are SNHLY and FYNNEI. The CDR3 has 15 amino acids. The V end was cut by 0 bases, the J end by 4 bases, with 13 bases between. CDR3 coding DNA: TGTGCCAGCAGTGAAGCGCTAGGGGCTAGGTACGAGCAGTACTTC. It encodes CASSEALGARYEQYF.

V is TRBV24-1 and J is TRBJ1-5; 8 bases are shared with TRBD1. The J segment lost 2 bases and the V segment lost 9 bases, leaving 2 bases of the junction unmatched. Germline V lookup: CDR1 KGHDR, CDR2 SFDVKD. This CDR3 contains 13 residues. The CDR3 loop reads CATEGQGNQPQHF. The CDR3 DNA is TGTGCCACCGAGGGACAGGGCAATCAGCCCCAGCATTTT.

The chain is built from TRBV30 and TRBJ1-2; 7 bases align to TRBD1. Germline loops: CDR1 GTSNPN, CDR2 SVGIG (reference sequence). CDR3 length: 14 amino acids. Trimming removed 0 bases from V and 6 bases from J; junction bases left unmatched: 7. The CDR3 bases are TGTGCCTGGAGTGTACTGAGAGGGGGCGATGGCTACACCTTC. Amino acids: CAWSVLRGGDGYTF.

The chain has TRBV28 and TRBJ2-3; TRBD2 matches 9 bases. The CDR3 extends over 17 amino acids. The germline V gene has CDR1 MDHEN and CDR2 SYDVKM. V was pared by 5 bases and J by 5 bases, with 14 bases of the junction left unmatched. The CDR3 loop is CASSAAGLAGTGDTQYF. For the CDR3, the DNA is TGTGCCAGCAGTGCCGCGGGACTAGCAGGGACCGGAGATACGCAGTATTTT.